The 27 T cell receptor beta chains presented below share a single source sample, sequenced in a study of OX40 agonist ivuxolimab in advanced cancers. Library prep was done by the immunoSEQ multiplex PCR assay. Here the immuneACCESS table is served through TCRdb, limited to in-frame sequences with V and J called. Missing clones are a known gap in these copies; in checked studies unresolved V genes cover under half, and the rest lacks a known reason. Recorded for this sample are roughly 41,000 clones; roughly 91% of them occurred a single time. The ten largest account for roughly 5% of the sample. The source was CD4+ or CD8+ T cells sorted from blood, collected in a trial of the OX40 agonist ivuxolimab. Source of these receptors: an adult with an advanced solid tumor such as melanoma, head and neck, liver or kidney cancer.

The chain links TRBV28 to TRBJ2-7, with 7 bases fitting TRBD1. Trimming took 2 bases from V and 3 from J; bases not matched to a gene: 10. Germline V CDR1 and CDR2: MDHEN, SYDVKM. The CDR3 is made up of 16 amino acids. CDR3 protein: CASSLILGQDDYEQYF. The CDR3 DNA reads TGTGCCAGCAGTTTAATTCTCGGACAGGACGACTACGAGCAGTACTTC. The complete variable domain, with remaining parts taken from reference TRBV28 and TRBJ2-7, reads DVKVTQSSRYLVKRTGEKVFLECVQDMDHENMFWYRQDPGLGLRLIYFSYDVKMKEKGDIPEGYSVSREKKERFSLILESASTNQTSMYLCASSLILGQDDYEQYFGPGTRLTVT.

The gene calls are TRBV4-1 and TRBJ2-3, with D tentatively TRBD1 or TRBD2 (5 bases each). The V gene's germline CDR1 is MGHRA and CDR2 YSYEKL. The CDR3 is made up of 15 amino acids. Between the trimmed V and J ends, which lost 8 bases and 5 bases, there was a span of 20 bases. As DNA, the CDR3 is TGCGCCAGCGGGACCACGGGGAGCACCGGAGATACGCAGTATTTT. Residues: CASGTTGSTGDTQYF.

CDR3 DNA: TGTGCCGCATCTACAGGGTTTGGCAAAAACATTCAGTACTTC. Protein: CAASTGFGKNIQYF. The J gene is TRBJ2-4, the V gene TRBV15; possible D gene TRBD1, 6 bases. CDR3 size: 14 residues. Germline V CDR1 and CDR2: LNHNV, YYDKDF (reference sequence). Trimming cost V 11 bases and J 3 bases, with 17 bases left between them.

V usage is TRBV28 and J usage is TRBJ2-7; D is uncertain. Germline assignment: CDR1 MDHEN and CDR2 SYDVKM. The CDR3 runs to 16 residues. V was cut by 4 bases and J by 2 bases, with 18 bases left in between. The CDR3, as DNA: TGTGCCAGCAGTTCCCCGGTTACGGGCAGACCCTACGAGCAGTACTTC. It encodes CASSSPVTGRPYEQYF.

The rearrangement uses TRBV5-6 and TRBJ1-2, with D perhaps TRBD1 (5 bases). Trimming removed 4 bases at V and 2 bases at J, with 12 bases between. The V gene's germline CDR1 is SGHDT and CDR2 YYEEEE. CDR3 length equals 14 residues. The CDR3 region has the DNA TGTGCCAGCAGCCTGGGGACGGGAAACTATGGCTACACCTTC. Translation gives CASSLGTGNYGYTF.

The chain recombines TRBV27 with TRBJ1-1; D is unresolved. This CDR3 has 13 residues. Looked up from germline, CDR1 is MNHEY and CDR2 is SMNVEV (reference sequence). V lost 6 bases and J lost 5, with 13 bases in between. CDR3 sequence (DNA): TGTGCCAGCAGCCTCGAACGGGTTACTGAAGCTTTCTTT. This translates into CASSLERVTEAFF.

The genes are TRBV29-1 and TRBJ2-7, with TRBD2 as a possible D gene (6 bases). V was cut by 6 bases and J by 0 bases, with 9 bases left in between. The CDR3 has 12 amino acids. Germline V CDR1 and CDR2: SQVTM, ANQGSEA. The CDR3: CSVGTSSYEQYF. DNA for the CDR3: TGCAGCGTAGGGACTTCCTCCTACGAGCAGTACTTC.

There are a few counts of this clone. The chain has TRBV7-9 and TRBJ2-1; 10 nucleotides agree with TRBD1. The ends lost 4 bases at V and 8 bases at J; junction bases unmatched: 5. The length of the CDR3 is 14 residues. The V gene's germline CDR1 is SEHNR and CDR2 FQNEAQ (reference sequence). The CDR3: CASSWKDRGYEQFF. In DNA, the CDR3 is TGTGCCAGCAGCTGGAAGGACAGGGGGTATGAGCAGTTCTTC. The variable domain in full, with the rest retrieved from reference TRBV7-9 and TRBJ2-1, is DTGVSQNPRHKITKRGQNVTFRCDPISEHNRLYWYRQTLGQGPEFLTYFQNEAQLEKSRLLSDRFSAERPKGSFSTLEIQRTEQGDSAMYLCASSWKDRGYEQFFGPGTRLTVL.

This sequence joins TRBV6-4 and TRBJ2-1; 7 bases are a match to TRBD1. Trimming at V came to 5 bases and at J to 0 bases, leaving 4 bases not matched to a gene. The CDR3 runs to 15 residues. Germline V gives CDR1 MRHNA, CDR2 SNTAGT. The CDR3 region is CASSPRTGSYNEQFF. The CDR3 coding sequence is TGTGCCAGCAGTCCTAGGACAGGCTCCTACAATGAGCAGTTCTTC.

The chain has TRBV7-3 and TRBJ2-3; TRBD2 agrees at 9 bases. Per the germline V gene, CDR1 is SGHTA and CDR2 is FQGTGA. The CDR3 covers 17 residues. The V and J ends lost 5 bases and 1 base, in that order; junction bases with no gene match: 10. The DNA for the CDR3 is TGTGCCAGCAGCCCCTTCGCGGGGGGGTACGGCACAGATACGCAGTATTTT. As protein: CASSPFAGGYGTDTQYF.

J is TRBJ1-2 and V is TRBV9, with TRBD1 matching 8 bases. Germline assignment: CDR1 SGDLS and CDR2 YYNGEE. This CDR3 has 14 amino acids. V gave up 7 bases and J gave up 6 bases; unmatched junction bases: 11. The CDR3 DNA reads TGTGCCAGCGGTCGACAGGGGCCCAGGGATGGCTACACCTTC. Translating gives CASGRQGPRDGYTF.

In its sample, this clone was seen a few times. The chain employs TRBV19 and TRBJ1-1; D gene unclear. Germline CDR1 is LNHDA and CDR2 is SQIVND (reference sequence). The CDR3 sequence is 13 residues long. V lost 3 bases and J lost 3, with 8 bases in between. CDR3 DNA sequence: TGTGCCAGTAGTATTGGCAGTTACACTGAAGCTTTCTTT. Translation: CASSIGSYTEAFF.

This chain connects TRBV7-9 to TRBJ1-1; 7 bases match TRBD1. The CDR3 has 13 residues. Germline values: CDR1 SEHNR, CDR2 FQNEAQ (reference sequence). The V segment lost 5 bases and the J segment 8 bases; nucleotides outside the gene matches: 8. CDR3 coding DNA: TGTGCCAGCAGCCCAGGAACAGGGGAAGAAGCTTTCTTT. Its protein product is CASSPGTGEEAFF.

The V gene is TRBV6-5, the J gene TRBJ2-5, with 9 bases identical to TRBD2. The ends lost 6 bases at V and 5 bases at J; junction bases unmatched: 7. The CDR3 totals 14 residues. Germline assignment: CDR1 MNHEY and CDR2 SVGAGI. The CDR3 loop is CASSPAGGRETQYF. As DNA, the CDR3 is TGTGCCAGCAGCCCCGCGGGAGGGCGTGAGACCCAGTACTTC.

The genes are TRBV4-3 and TRBJ1-5; TRBD1 matches at 8 bases. The V gene end was trimmed by 1 base and the J gene end by 0 bases; junction bases not matched to a gene: 8. There are 18 residues in the CDR3. Germline V gene data show CDR1 as LGHNA and CDR2 as YSLEER. The CDR3 region is CASSQGTGSGSSNQPQHF. The CDR3 DNA follows: TGCGCCAGCAGCCAAGGGACAGGGTCCGGCTCTAGCAATCAGCCCCAGCATTTT.

CDR3 sequence: CASSAGVGRWDEQFF. The DNA of the CDR3 is TGTGCCAGCAGCGCTGGGGTGGGTCGTTGGGATGAGCAGTTCTTC. The chain combines TRBV7-3 with TRBJ2-1, with D hard to call. Germline V gives CDR1 SGHTA, CDR2 FQGTGA. This CDR3 contains 15 residues. Trimming removed 5 bases at V and 8 bases at J, with 19 bases between.

This chain connects TRBV14 to TRBJ2-3; 7 bases align to TRBD1. From germline, CDR1 is SGHDN and CDR2 FVKESK. CDR3 length equals 16 residues. The V and J ends lost 4 bases and 3 bases, in that order; junction bases with no gene match: 10. The CDR3 loop is CASSLLGGFYTDTQYF. The CDR3 DNA sequence: TGTGCCAGCAGCCTCCTAGGGGGCTTCTATACAGATACGCAGTATTTT.

This chain uses TRBV5-4 with TRBJ2-2; 9 positions match TRBD2. The V gene end was trimmed by 4 bases and the J gene end by 5 bases; junction bases not matched to a gene: 9. The CDR3 runs 16 residues. Germline V CDR1 and CDR2: SGHNT, YYREEE (reference sequence). CDR3 sequence (DNA): TGTGCCAGCAGCCCGTTAGCGGGAGTACAGACCGGGGAGCTGTTTTTT. Translated, it gives CASSPLAGVQTGELFF.

This chain joins TRBV7-6 and TRBJ2-2; D is perhaps TRBD1 or TRBD2 (6 bases each). The germline V gene encodes CDR1 SGHVS and CDR2 FNYEAQ. The CDR3 totals 17 residues. Trimming took 5 bases from V and 4 from J, leaving 20 bases between them. CDR3 nucleotide sequence: TGTGCCAGCAGCCAAGGGCTGCTGGGGGGCGGCACCGGGGAGCTGTTTTTT. The encoded protein is CASSQGLLGGGTGELFF.

This rearrangement joins TRBV28 to TRBJ1-6, with 7 bases identical to TRBD1. The CDR3 has 14 amino acids. Germline CDR1 reads MDHEN; CDR2 reads SYDVKM. V lost 2 bases, J lost 10 bases, and 5 bases stayed unmatched. CDR3 nucleotides: TGTGCCAGCAGTTTACAGGGGGTAAACTCACCCCTCCACTTT. Protein: CASSLQGVNSPLHF.

This rearrangement joins TRBV9 to TRBJ1-1, with no clear D. CDR1 and CDR2 (germline): SGDLS, YYNGEE. Trimming took off 0 bases at V and 2 bases at J, with 8 bases between the two ends. CDR3 size: 14 residues. This CDR3 reads CASSVAGRNTEAFF. For the CDR3, the DNA is TGTGCCAGCAGCGTAGCGGGCCGTAACACTGAAGCTTTCTTT.

The chain recombines TRBV5-6 with TRBJ2-1; no firm D call. V gave up 1 base and J gave up 8 bases, with 4 bases separating them. This CDR3 contains 11 residues. The germline gives CDR1 SGHDT, CDR2 YYEEEE. CDR3 loop: CASSLSYEQFF. In DNA, the CDR3 is TGTGCCAGCAGCTTGTCGTATGAGCAGTTCTTC.

The V and J genes are TRBV7-3 and TRBJ2-7; no reliable D call. The CDR3 runs 13 residues. V was clipped by 2 bases and J by 3 bases, with 8 bases between them. CDR1 and CDR2 (germline): SGHTA, FQGTGA. CDR3 DNA: TGTGCCAGCAGCTTATCTAACGGCTACGAGCAGTACGTC. Its translation: CASSLSNGYEQYV.

This sequence joins TRBV4-3 and TRBJ2-1; D gene ambiguous. V shed 1 base and J shed 4 bases, with 8 bases lying between them. CDR3 size: 14 residues. CDR1 is LGHNA and CDR2 is YSLEER in the germline V gene. The CDR3 region is CASSQGIGYNEQFF. The CDR3 DNA sequence: TGCGCCAGCAGCCAAGGAATAGGGTACAATGAGCAGTTCTTC.

The V call is TRBV11-2, the J call TRBJ2-7; no clear D gene. V lost 0 bases to trimming and J lost 7 bases, with 7 bases between them. Germline V gene sequence: CDR1 SGHAT, CDR2 FQNNGV. The CDR3 covers 12 residues. DNA of the CDR3: TGTGCCAGCAGCTTAGATGCGAGGGAGCAGTACTTC. It codes for CASSLDAREQYF.

The chain carries TRBV10-3 and TRBJ2-1; 10 bases line up with TRBD2. The germline V gene has CDR1 ENHRY and CDR2 SYGVKD. V trimming: 10 bases; J trimming: 3 bases; junction bases outside the gene matches: 12. This CDR3 region has 16 residues. In nucleotides, the CDR3 is TGTGCCACTCTAGGGCCGGGACTAGCGTTCTACAATGAGCAGTTCTTC. Its translation is CATLGPGLAFYNEQFF.

The V gene is TRBV5-4, the J gene TRBJ1-2; D gene uncertain. The length of the CDR3 is 11 residues. Trimming shortened V by 1 base and J by 6 bases, and 4 bases separated the two germline ends. Germline V gives CDR1 SGHNT, CDR2 YYREEE (reference sequence). The CDR3 coding sequence is TGTGCCAGCAGCTTGCTCGATGGCTACACCTTC. Translating it yields CASSLLDGYTF.